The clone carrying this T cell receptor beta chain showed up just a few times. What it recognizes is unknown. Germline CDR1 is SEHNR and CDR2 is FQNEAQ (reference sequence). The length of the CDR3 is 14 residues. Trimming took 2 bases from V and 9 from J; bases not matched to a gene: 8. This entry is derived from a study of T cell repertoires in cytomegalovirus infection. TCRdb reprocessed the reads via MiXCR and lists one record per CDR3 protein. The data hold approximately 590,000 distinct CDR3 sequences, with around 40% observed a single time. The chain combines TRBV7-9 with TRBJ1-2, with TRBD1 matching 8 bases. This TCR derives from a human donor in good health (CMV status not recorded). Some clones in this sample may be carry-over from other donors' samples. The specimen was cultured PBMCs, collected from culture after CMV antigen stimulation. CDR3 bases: TGTGCCAGCAGCTTACGGGACAGGAAGGGGAGCTACACCTTC. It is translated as CASSLRDRKGSYTF.